This T cell receptor beta chain was observed in a study of T cell changes during pregnancy in multiple sclerosis. This CDR3 spans 13 amino acids. From germline, CDR1 is LNHDA and CDR2 SQIVND (reference sequence). The V and J ends lost 3 bases and 5 bases respectively, with 8 bases between them. The method was immunoSEQ multiplex PCR; TCRdb's version includes in-frame clones alone and lacks a portion of them. The sample has about 12,000 clones; roughly 88% are singletons. As to this clone: The sample has other DNA sequences that encode this CDR3 too.

The source of this sequence is a female donor in good health, enrolled as a control in a pregnancy study. The sample consisted of CD8+ T cells from peripheral blood mononuclear cells, taken in the second trimester of pregnancy. This chain joins TRBV19 and TRBJ2-1; TRBD2 is a possible D gene (6 bases). CDR3 residues: CASSIGGNNEQFF. CDR3 nucleotides: TGTGCCAGTAGTATTGGAGGGAACAATGAGCAGTTCTTC.